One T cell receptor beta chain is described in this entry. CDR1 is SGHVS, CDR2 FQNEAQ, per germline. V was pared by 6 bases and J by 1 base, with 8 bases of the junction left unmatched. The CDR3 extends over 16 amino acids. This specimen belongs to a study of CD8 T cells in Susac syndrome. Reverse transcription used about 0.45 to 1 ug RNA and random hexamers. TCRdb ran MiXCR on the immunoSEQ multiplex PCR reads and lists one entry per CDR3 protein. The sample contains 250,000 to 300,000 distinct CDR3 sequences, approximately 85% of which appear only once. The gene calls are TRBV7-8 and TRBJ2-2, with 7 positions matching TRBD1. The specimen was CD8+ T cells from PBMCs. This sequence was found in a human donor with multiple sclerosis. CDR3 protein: CASRFPGTVNTGELFF. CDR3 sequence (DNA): TGTGCCAGCAGATTCCCCGGGACAGTGAACACCGGGGAGCTGTTTTTT.